This entry lists 23 T cell receptor beta chains sequenced from one sample in a study of CD8+ T cells in alopecia areata. RNA, once extracted, was reverse transcribed into cDNA for use as the sequencing template. Produced via immunoSEQ multiplex PCR; TCRdb's table is partial and in-frame only. This table has about 97,000 clones, roughly two fifths appearing once. What was sequenced was CD4+ T cells sorted from blood. The receptor source for this set is a human donor with alopecia areata.

V is TRBV29-1 and J is TRBJ2-7, with D possibly TRBD1 on 5 matching bases. Looked up from germline, CDR1 is SQVTM and CDR2 is ANQGSEA. CDR3 length: 16 amino acids. Trimming took off 1 base at V and 1 base at J, with 17 bases between the two ends. CDR3 protein: CSVEVGWADKSYEQYF. In DNA form, the CDR3 reads TGCAGCGTTGAAGTCGGTTGGGCGGACAAATCCTACGAGCAGTACTTC.

V usage is TRBV29-1 and J usage is TRBJ2-6; D is possibly TRBD1 (5 bases). Germline V CDR1 and CDR2: SQVTM, ANQGSEA. The ends were cut back, 2 bases at V and 1 base at J, with 6 bases in the middle. The CDR3 consists of 14 residues. CDR3 loop: CSVEQGSGANVLTF. The CDR3 DNA is TGCAGCGTTGAACAGGGTTCTGGGGCCAACGTCCTGACTTTC.

The gene calls are TRBV29-1 and TRBJ2-1, with D tentatively TRBD1 or TRBD2 (5 bases each). The V and J ends lost 4 bases and 7 bases respectively, with 17 bases between them. CDR3 length equals 14 residues. Germline V gene data show CDR1 as SQVTM and CDR2 as ANQGSEA. Written as DNA, the CDR3 is TGCAGCGTTGGTGTAGGGGACCTAGGAAATGAGCAGTTCTTC. Protein product: CSVGVGDLGNEQFF.

The rearrangement uses TRBV5-6 and TRBJ2-1, with 10 positions matching TRBD2. V was pared by 1 base and J by 4 bases, with 5 bases of the junction left unmatched. Per the germline V gene, CDR1 is SGHDT and CDR2 is YYEEEE. The CDR3 contains 16 residues. The CDR3 here is CASSLFGTSVYNEQFF. For the CDR3, the DNA is TGTGCCAGCAGCTTGTTTGGGACTAGCGTTTACAATGAGCAGTTCTTC.

This CDR3 is CSAPGQGTDTQYF. CDR3 in DNA: TGCAGCGCTCCGGGACAGGGTACAGATACGCAGTATTTT. The chain recombines TRBV29-1 with TRBJ2-3, with 9 bases fitting TRBD1. There are 13 residues in the CDR3. With 7 bases clipped from V and 3 bases from J, the junction kept 5 bases outside the gene matches. Germline V gene sequence: CDR1 SQVTM, CDR2 ANQGSEA.

This clone is medium-sized (0.01 to 0.1%) by share. The CDR3 region is CASSPQGAASSYNEQFF. The CDR3, as DNA: TGTGCCAGCTCACCACAAGGGGCTGCCAGCTCCTACAATGAGCAGTTCTTC. The chain uses TRBV18 and TRBJ2-1, with a weak D call TRBD1 (5 bases). Per the germline V gene, CDR1 is KGHSH and CDR2 is LQKENI. The CDR3 spans 17 residues. V lost 1 base, J lost 0 bases, and 13 bases lay in between.

This clone was detected only a few times. The chain combines TRBV7-2 with TRBJ2-5; D possibly corresponds to TRBD2 (7 bases). CDR1 SGHTA and CDR2 FQGNSA come from the germline V gene. CDR3 size: 15 residues. Trimming removed 4 bases from V and 5 bases from J, with 17 bases in between. The CDR3 sequence: CASSSQPGGRETQYF. CDR3 in DNA: TGTGCCAGCAGCTCCCAACCGGGGGGCAGGGAGACCCAGTACTTC.

This clone was observed a handful of times. The chain employs TRBV30 and TRBJ2-6; D not certain. In germline, CDR1 is GTSNPN, CDR2 SVGIG (reference sequence). The V gene lost 4 bases and the J gene lost 0 bases, with 13 bases spanning the gap. CDR3 size: 16 residues. CDR3 protein: CAWTYGKLSGANVLTF. CDR3 nucleotides: TGTGCCTGGACATATGGGAAACTCTCTGGGGCCAACGTCCTGACTTTC.

The rearrangement joins TRBV6-6 to TRBJ2-1; 7 bases map to TRBD2. The CDR3 spans 15 residues. V was pared by 7 bases and J by 5 bases, with 11 bases of the junction left unmatched. Per the germline V gene, CDR1 is MNHNY and CDR2 is SVGAGI (reference sequence). CDR3 coding DNA: TGTGCCAGCACCCTAATGGCGGGAGTCCACAATGAGCAGTTCTTC. Translating it yields CASTLMAGVHNEQFF.

V is TRBV28 and J is TRBJ2-7, with 10 nucleotides matching TRBD1. From germline, CDR1 is MDHEN and CDR2 SYDVKM. V was pared by 6 bases and J by 6 bases, with 11 bases of the junction left unmatched. CDR3 length: 15 residues. This chain's CDR3 is CASRTPGTGDGEQYF. In DNA form, the CDR3 reads TGTGCCAGCAGAACCCCCGGGACAGGGGATGGCGAGCAGTACTTC.

The genes are TRBV29-1 and TRBJ2-3; TRBD2 matches at 8 bases. This CDR3 has 16 amino acids. V lost 6 bases to trimming and J lost 6 bases; unmatched junction nucleotides: 17. CDR1 SQVTM and CDR2 ANQGSEA come from the germline V gene. The CDR3 nucleotides read TGCAGCGTCCTACTTCAACTAGCGGCCCCCTCGGATACGCAGTATTTT. Protein sequence: CSVLLQLAAPSDTQYF.

The chain is built from TRBV4-2 and TRBJ2-1, with a possible D match to TRBD2 (6 bases). The CDR3 spans 17 residues. Germline loops: CDR1 LGHNA, CDR2 YNFKEQ. Deletions cut 4 bases from V and 0 bases from J, with 16 bases between. CDR3 residues: CASSPPGSGSSYNEQFF. Here the CDR3 DNA reads TGTGCCAGCAGCCCCCCAGGGAGCGGGTCCTCCTACAATGAGCAGTTCTTC.

The chain has TRBV5-4 and TRBJ2-5; D remains unclear. This CDR3 is built from 13 residues. The ends were cut back, 4 bases at V and 0 bases at J, with 7 bases in the middle. The germline V gene has CDR1 SGHNT and CDR2 YYREEE (reference sequence). The DNA of the CDR3 is TGTGCCAGCAGCCCGGTTAACCAAGAGACCCAGTACTTC. Translation: CASSPVNQETQYF.

This clone was seen a handful of times. The genes are TRBV28 and TRBJ1-5; D uncertain. Germline CDR1 reads MDHEN; CDR2 reads SYDVKM. The CDR3 consists of 14 residues. The V end was cut by 7 bases, the J end by 0 bases, with 10 bases between. The CDR3 here is CASNLGNSNQPQHF. In DNA form, the CDR3 reads TGTGCCAGCAACTTAGGCAATAGCAATCAGCCCCAGCATTTT.

The chain is built from TRBV4-1 and TRBJ2-2; perhaps TRBD1 as D (5 bases). This CDR3 has 15 residues. From germline, CDR1 is MGHRA and CDR2 YSYEKL. Trimming pared 4 bases from V and 8 bases from J, leaving 17 bases between. The CDR3 loop is CASSRSWGAAGELFF. The DNA for the CDR3 is TGCGCCAGCAGCCGGTCTTGGGGCGCGGCAGGGGAGCTGTTTTTT.

This clone was recorded a few times. This sequence joins TRBV15 and TRBJ1-1; no reliable D call. V dropped 0 bases and J dropped 4 bases, with 12 bases sitting between them. Germline V gene lookup returns CDR1 LNHNV and CDR2 YYDKDF (reference sequence). This CDR3 has 15 residues. The CDR3 protein is CATSREKVEFTEAFF. In DNA, the CDR3 is TGTGCCACCAGCAGAGAGAAAGTGGAATTCACTGAAGCTTTCTTT.

This sequence joins TRBV20-1 and TRBJ2-7; no reliable D call. V was shortened by 4 bases and J by 3 bases, with 7 bases between the two germline ends. Germline-derived CDR1 and CDR2 are DFQATT and SNEGSKA (reference sequence). This CDR3 is built from 11 residues. The CDR3 region is CSATDLYEQYF. CDR3 in DNA: TGCAGTGCTACCGATCTCTACGAGCAGTACTTC.

The chain employs TRBV29-1 and TRBJ2-7; TRBD1 agrees at 10 bases. The CDR3 is made up of 14 amino acids. J was trimmed by 3 bases and V by 1 base; bases with no gene match: 3. The germline V gene has CDR1 SQVTM and CDR2 ANQGSEA. The CDR3 DNA sequence: TGCAGCGTTGAAGCCGGGACAGGGGACTACGAGCAGTACTTC. Translating it yields CSVEAGTGDYEQYF.

V gene TRBV9 combines with J gene TRBJ2-7; TRBD2 matches at 9 bases. J lost 7 bases, V lost 0 bases, and 8 bases had no gene match. The CDR3 is 15 residues long. CDR1 is SGDLS and CDR2 is YYNGEE in the germline V gene. CDR3 residues: CASSVGQREAGEQYF. The CDR3 coding sequence is TGTGCCAGCAGCGTAGGTCAGCGGGAGGCGGGAGAGCAGTACTTC. Complete variable domain (other parts from reference TRBV9 and TRBJ2-7): DSGVTQTPKHLITATGQRVTLRCSPRSGDLSVYWYQQSLDQGLQFLIQYYNGEERAKGNILERFSAQQFPDLHSELNLSSLELGDSALYFCASSVGQREAGEQYFGPGTRLTVT.

This chain connects TRBV4-2 to TRBJ2-7; tentative D call: TRBD1 (6 bases). The germline gives CDR1 LGHNA, CDR2 YNFKEQ. V gave up 6 bases and J gave up 4 bases, with 13 bases separating them. The CDR3 runs 13 residues. CDR3 nucleotides: TGTGCCAGCAGTCGGGACCAGGGGTACGAGCAGTACTTC. Protein: CASSRDQGYEQYF.

V gene TRBV29-1 combines with J gene TRBJ2-3; perhaps TRBD1 as D (6 bases). With 1 base removed from V and 6 bases from J, the gap between germline ends came to 11 bases. Germline V gene data show CDR1 as SQVTM and CDR2 as ANQGSEA. This CDR3 spans 13 amino acids. This CDR3 is CSVEVQGWDTQYF. Here the CDR3 DNA reads TGCAGCGTTGAAGTACAGGGATGGGATACGCAGTATTTT.

This chain uses TRBV29-1 with TRBJ2-5; 10 bases are shared with TRBD1. The CDR3 sequence is 15 residues long. V was pared by 4 bases and J by 1 base, with 6 bases of the junction left unmatched. Per germline, CDR1 SQVTM and CDR2 ANQGSEA. The CDR3 here is CSVARTGGSQETQYF. Here the CDR3 DNA reads TGCAGCGTTGCCCGGACAGGGGGAAGCCAAGAGACCCAGTACTTC.

The rearrangement joins TRBV9 to TRBJ1-3, with no clear D. Trimming removed 0 bases from V and 2 bases from J, with 6 bases in between. The CDR3 spans 14 residues. Germline assignment: CDR1 SGDLS and CDR2 YYNGEE. CDR3 sequence: CASSVGVPGNTIYF. The CDR3 DNA follows: TGTGCCAGCAGCGTAGGAGTCCCTGGAAACACCATATATTTT.